This is a list of T cell receptor beta chains from one sample in a study of beta chain features in type 1 diabetes. Produced via immunoSEQ multiplex PCR; TCRdb's table is partial and in-frame only. The sample has approximately 57,000 clones; 52% are singletons. Input material: Tregs from blood. These receptors all stem from a woman between 35 and 50 years old with type 1 diabetes. The CDR3 runs from the conserved cysteine through the conserved F or W. The D gene is left open where the match is weak. Expanded clones are given a class, and other clones once, few, many or no size at all.

d_gene: TRBD2
j_gene: TRBJ2-3
abundance: few
v_gene: TRBV7-9
CDR3aa: CASSELAGADTQYF
CDR3nt: TGTGCCAGCAGCGAACTAGCGGGAGCAGATACGCAGTATTTT

d_gene: TRBD1
j_gene: TRBJ2-1
abundance: -
v_gene: TRBV5-1
CDR3aa: CASSLNRGSYNEQFF
CDR3nt: TGCGCCAGCAGCCTCAACAGGGGCTCCTACAATGAGCAGTTCTTC

d_gene: TRBD1
j_gene: TRBJ1-4
abundance: -
v_gene: TRBV6-5
CDR3aa: CASSRTGGEKLFF
CDR3nt: TGTGCCAGCAGCCGGACAGGGGGGGAAAAACTGTTTTTT

d_gene: -
j_gene: TRBJ1-5
abundance: few
v_gene: TRBV20-1
CDR3aa: CSASQGKPQHF
CDR3nt: TGCAGTGCTAGTCAGGGGAAGCCCCAGCATTTT

d_gene: -
j_gene: TRBJ2-7
abundance: -
v_gene: TRBV5-1
CDR3aa: CASSLGQDPYEQYF
CDR3nt: TGCGCCAGCAGCTTGGGACAGGACCCCTACGAGCAGTACTTC

d_gene: -
j_gene: TRBJ1-1
abundance: -
v_gene: TRBV11-1
CDR3aa: CASSPNRAGTEAFF
CDR3nt: TGTGCCAGCAGCCCGAACAGGGCGGGCACTGAAGCTTTCTTT

d_gene: -
j_gene: TRBJ2-5
abundance: -
v_gene: TRBV28
CDR3aa: CASSFLGREVWQETQYF
CDR3nt: TGTGCCAGCAGTTTTTTAGGCAGGGAGGTTTGGCAAGAGACCCAGTACTTC

d_gene: TRBD1
j_gene: TRBJ2-7
abundance: -
v_gene: TRBV6-1
CDR3aa: CASMRDRAYEQYF
CDR3nt: TGTGCCAGCATGAGAGACAGGGCCTACGAGCAGTACTTC

d_gene: TRBD2
j_gene: TRBJ2-3
abundance: few
v_gene: TRBV7-9
CDR3aa: CASSLDLAGVTQYF
CDR3nt: TGTGCCAGCAGCTTAGATCTAGCGGGGGTTACGCAGTATTTT

d_gene: -
j_gene: TRBJ2-7
abundance: -
v_gene: TRBV28
CDR3aa: CASSLGFYEQYF
CDR3nt: TGTGCCAGCAGTTTAGGCTTCTACGAGCAGTACTTC

d_gene: -
j_gene: TRBJ1-3
abundance: few
v_gene: TRBV7-9
CDR3aa: CASSLATSSGNTIYF
CDR3nt: TGTGCCAGCAGCTTAGCCACAAGCTCTGGAAACACCATATATTTT

d_gene: -
j_gene: TRBJ1-2
abundance: -
v_gene: TRBV28
CDR3aa: CASSHRERDGYTF
CDR3nt: TGTGCCAGCAGTCACAGGGAGAGGGATGGCTACACCTTC

d_gene: TRBD2
j_gene: TRBJ2-1
abundance: -
v_gene: TRBV19
CDR3aa: CASSLGGGTSYNEQFF
CDR3nt: TGTGCCAGTAGTCTCGGCGGGGGGACCTCCTACAATGAGCAGTTCTTC

d_gene: TRBD2
j_gene: TRBJ2-1
abundance: once
v_gene: TRBV7-9
CDR3aa: CASSRGGTSGITEQFF
CDR3nt: TGTGCCAGCAGCCGGGGCGGGACTAGCGGGATAACTGAGCAGTTCTTC

d_gene: -
j_gene: TRBJ1-1
abundance: -
v_gene: TRBV11-1
CDR3aa: CASSLIGQINTEAFF
CDR3nt: TGTGCCAGCAGCTTAATAGGACAGATAAACACTGAAGCTTTCTTT